This T cell receptor (beta chain) emerged from a study of T cells after posttransplantation cyclophosphamide. Using immunoSEQ multiplex PCR, the repertoire was profiled, and TCRdb retains in-frame clones only, with some absent. In the table there are over 20,000 clones, nearly 99% of which are singletons. The CDR3 runs to 14 residues. Germline V CDR1 and CDR2: SGDLS, YYNGEE. V was clipped by 0 bases and J by 4 bases, with 10 bases between them. The clonotype comes from a man aged 40-50 years in good health, CMV-negative, and a related stem cell transplant donor. The sample taken for sequencing was naive CD8+ T cells sorted from PBMCs. The chain links TRBV9 to TRBJ1-1, with D possibly TRBD1 on 5 matching bases. Here the CDR3 reads CASSVEGVSTEAFF. CDR3 sequence (DNA): TGTGCCAGCAGCGTAGAAGGGGTATCCACTGAAGCTTTCTTT.